The text below deals with one TCR beta chain. As yet, its antigen is unknown. The data were taken from a study of cytomegalovirus exposure and HLA in healthy donors. PCR employed 60 Vbeta and 13 Jbeta primers. Original analysis: Per a later analysis, the number of unique TCR beta chains was 75 million to 90 million, of which 9 million to 12 million were shared. TCRdb's table, derived via immunoSEQ multiplex PCR, lists solely in-frame clones and lacks some. The DNA was the basis for D and trimming; V, J and clone size are from that table. The sample holds over 150,000 clones, 60% to 80% seen once. Study-wide points: A missense DCLRE1C variant was associated with V- and J-gene trimming of TCR beta chains in a later analysis, and an independent cohort replicated the association. Presence/absence analyses supposed approximately even sequencing depth among donors.

Sequencing was performed on PBMCs. The sequence was obtained from a woman in her 30s in good health and CMV-seronegative.

The CDR3: CASSPGQGGYGYTF. CDR3 nucleotide sequence: TGCGCCAGCAGCCCGGGACAGGGTGGATATGGCTACACCTTC. The chain couples TRBV5-1 to TRBJ1-2; 9 bases align to TRBD1. Trimming took 4 bases from V and 5 from J; bases not matched to a gene: 6. The CDR3 consists of 14 residues. Germline loops: CDR1 SGHRS, CDR2 YFSETQ.